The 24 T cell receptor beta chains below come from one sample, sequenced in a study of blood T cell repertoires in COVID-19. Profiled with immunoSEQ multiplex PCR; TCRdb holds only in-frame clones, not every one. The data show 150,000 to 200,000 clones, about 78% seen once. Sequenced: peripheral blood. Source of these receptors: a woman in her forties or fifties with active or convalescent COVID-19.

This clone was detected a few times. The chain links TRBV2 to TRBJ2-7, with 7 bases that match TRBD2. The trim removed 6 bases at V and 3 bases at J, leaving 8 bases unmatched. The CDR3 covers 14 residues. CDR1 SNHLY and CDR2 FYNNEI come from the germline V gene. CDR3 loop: CASSPVTSYYEQYF. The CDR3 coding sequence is TGTGCCAGCAGCCCGGTGACTAGCTACTACGAGCAGTACTTC.

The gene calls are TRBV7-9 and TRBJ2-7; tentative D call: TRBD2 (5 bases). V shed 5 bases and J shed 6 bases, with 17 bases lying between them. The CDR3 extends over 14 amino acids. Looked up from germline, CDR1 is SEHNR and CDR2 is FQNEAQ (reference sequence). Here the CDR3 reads CASSADPAGGEQYF. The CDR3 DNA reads TGTGCCAGCAGCGCCGACCCGGCGGGTGGCGAGCAGTACTTC.

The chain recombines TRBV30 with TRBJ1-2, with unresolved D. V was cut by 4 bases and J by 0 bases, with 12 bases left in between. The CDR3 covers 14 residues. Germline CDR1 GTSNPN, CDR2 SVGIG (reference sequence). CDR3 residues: CAWTAAAANYGYTF. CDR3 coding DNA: TGTGCCTGGACCGCGGCGGCAGCTAACTATGGCTACACCTTC.

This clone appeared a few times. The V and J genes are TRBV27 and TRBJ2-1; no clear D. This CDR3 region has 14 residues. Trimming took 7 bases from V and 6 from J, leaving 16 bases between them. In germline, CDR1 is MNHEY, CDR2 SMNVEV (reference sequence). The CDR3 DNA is TGTGCCAGCACCGCTCCTGGGCGCAGCAATGAGCAGTTCTTC. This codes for CASTAPGRSNEQFF.

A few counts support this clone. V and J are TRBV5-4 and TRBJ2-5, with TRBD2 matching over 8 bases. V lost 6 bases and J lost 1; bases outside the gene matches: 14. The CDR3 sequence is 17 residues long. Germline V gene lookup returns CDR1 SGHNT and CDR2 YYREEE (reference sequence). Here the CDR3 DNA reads TGTGCCAGCACCCCCAGAGGGGTAGCGGGGATCCAAGAGACCCAGTACTTC. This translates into CASTPRGVAGIQETQYF. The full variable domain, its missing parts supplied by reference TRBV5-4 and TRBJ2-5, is ETGVTQSPTHLIKTRGQQVTLRCSSQSGHNTVSWYQQALGQGPQFIFQYYREEENGRGNFPPRFSGLQFPNYSSELNVNALELDDSALYLCASTPRGVAGIQETQYFGPGTRLLVL.

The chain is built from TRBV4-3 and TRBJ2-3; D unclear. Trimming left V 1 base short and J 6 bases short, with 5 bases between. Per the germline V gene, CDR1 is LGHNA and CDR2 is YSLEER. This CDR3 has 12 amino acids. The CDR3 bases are TGCGCCAGCAGCCAAGCCAGGGATACGCAGTATTTT. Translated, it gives CASSQARDTQYF.

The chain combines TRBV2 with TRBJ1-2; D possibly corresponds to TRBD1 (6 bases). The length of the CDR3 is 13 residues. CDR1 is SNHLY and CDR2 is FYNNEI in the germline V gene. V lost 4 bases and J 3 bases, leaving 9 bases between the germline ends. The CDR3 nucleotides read TGTGCCAGCAGTGTTCGACAGGACTATGGCTACACCTTC. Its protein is CASSVRQDYGYTF.

The chain's CDR3 is CATSGWEDNEQFF. The CDR3 DNA reads TGTGCCACCAGCGGTTGGGAGGACAATGAGCAGTTCTTC. This chain connects TRBV24-1 to TRBJ2-1; a possible D gene is TRBD2 (6 bases). This CDR3 has 13 residues. Looked up from germline, CDR1 is KGHDR and CDR2 is SFDVKD. V dropped 7 bases and J dropped 5 bases, with 11 bases sitting between them.

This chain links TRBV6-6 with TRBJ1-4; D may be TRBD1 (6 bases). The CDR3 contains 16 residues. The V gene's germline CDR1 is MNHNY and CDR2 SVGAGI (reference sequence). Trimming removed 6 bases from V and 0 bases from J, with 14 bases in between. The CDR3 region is CASRAPGQATNEKLFF. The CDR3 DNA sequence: TGTGCCAGCAGGGCACCGGGACAAGCAACTAATGAAAAACTGTTTTTT.

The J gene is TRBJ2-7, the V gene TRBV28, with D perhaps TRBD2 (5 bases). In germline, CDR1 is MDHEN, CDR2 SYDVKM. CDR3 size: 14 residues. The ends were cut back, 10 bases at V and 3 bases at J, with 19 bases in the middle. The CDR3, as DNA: TGTGCCACCGAAGTGATCGGGGTCTACTACGAGCAGTACTTC. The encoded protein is CATEVIGVYYEQYF.

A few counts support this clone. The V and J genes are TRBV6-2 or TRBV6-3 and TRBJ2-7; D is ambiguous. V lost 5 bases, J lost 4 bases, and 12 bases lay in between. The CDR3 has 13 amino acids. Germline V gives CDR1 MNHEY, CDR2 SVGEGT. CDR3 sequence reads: CASSGTERYEQYF. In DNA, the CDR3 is TGTGCCAGCAGTGGCACGGAGAGATACGAGCAGTACTTC.

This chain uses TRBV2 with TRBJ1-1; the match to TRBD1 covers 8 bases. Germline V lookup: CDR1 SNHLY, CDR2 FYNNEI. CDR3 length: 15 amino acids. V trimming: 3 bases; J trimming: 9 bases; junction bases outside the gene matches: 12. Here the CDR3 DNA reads TGTGCCAGCAGTGAGACAGGGGTACCCCTTGCGCAAGCTTTCTTT. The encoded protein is CASSETGVPLAQAFF.

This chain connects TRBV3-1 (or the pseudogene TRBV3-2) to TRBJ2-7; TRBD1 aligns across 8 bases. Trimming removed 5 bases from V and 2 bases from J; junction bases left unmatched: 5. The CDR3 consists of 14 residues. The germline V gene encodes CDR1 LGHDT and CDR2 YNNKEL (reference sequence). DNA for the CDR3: TGTGCCAGCAGCGTCCAGGGGGCGACCTACGAGCAGTACTTC. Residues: CASSVQGATYEQYF.

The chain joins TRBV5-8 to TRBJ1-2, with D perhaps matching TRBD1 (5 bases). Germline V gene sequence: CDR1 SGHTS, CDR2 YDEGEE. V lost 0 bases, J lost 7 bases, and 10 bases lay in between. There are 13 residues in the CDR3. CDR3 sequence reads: CASSLVTALGYTF. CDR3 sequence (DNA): TGTGCCAGCAGCTTGGTGACAGCGCTTGGCTACACCTTC.

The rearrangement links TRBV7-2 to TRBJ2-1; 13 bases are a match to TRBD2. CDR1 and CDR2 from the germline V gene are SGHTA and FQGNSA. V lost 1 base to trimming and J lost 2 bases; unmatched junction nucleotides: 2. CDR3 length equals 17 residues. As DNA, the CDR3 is TGTGCCAGCAGCTTAGTAGGGACTAGCGGGGCCTACAATGAGCAGTTCTTC. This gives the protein CASSLVGTSGAYNEQFF.

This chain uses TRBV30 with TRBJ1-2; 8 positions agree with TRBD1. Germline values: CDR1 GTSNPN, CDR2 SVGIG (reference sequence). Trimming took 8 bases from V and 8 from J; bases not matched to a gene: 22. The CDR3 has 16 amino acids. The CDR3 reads CAGSQPLRTGWGGYTF. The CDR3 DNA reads TGTGCCGGCTCCCAACCCCTCCGGACAGGGTGGGGGGGCTACACCTTC.

The CDR3 DNA is TGTGCCAGCAGAGTCGAACAGGGCCGCTATGGCTACACCTTC. This sequence encodes CASRVEQGRYGYTF. The rearrangement links TRBV6-5 to TRBJ1-2, with D perhaps matching TRBD1 (6 bases). The V end lost 6 bases, the J end lost 4 bases, and 15 bases lay between the germline ends. Looked up from germline, CDR1 is MNHEY and CDR2 is SVGAGI. The CDR3 has 14 amino acids.

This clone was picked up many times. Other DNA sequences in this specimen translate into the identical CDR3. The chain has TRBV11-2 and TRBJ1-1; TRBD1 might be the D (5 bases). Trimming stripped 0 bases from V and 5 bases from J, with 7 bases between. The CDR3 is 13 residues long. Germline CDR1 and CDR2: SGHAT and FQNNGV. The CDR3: CASSLDRDTEAFF. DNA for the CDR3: TGTGCCAGCAGCTTAGACAGGGATACTGAAGCTTTCTTT.

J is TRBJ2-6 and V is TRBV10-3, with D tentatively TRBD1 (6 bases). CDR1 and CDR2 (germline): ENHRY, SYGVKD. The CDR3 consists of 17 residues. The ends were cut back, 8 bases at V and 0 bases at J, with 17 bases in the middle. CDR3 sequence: CAIQMTGLISGANVLTF. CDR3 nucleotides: TGTGCCATCCAAATGACAGGTCTAATCTCTGGGGCCAACGTCCTGACTTTC.

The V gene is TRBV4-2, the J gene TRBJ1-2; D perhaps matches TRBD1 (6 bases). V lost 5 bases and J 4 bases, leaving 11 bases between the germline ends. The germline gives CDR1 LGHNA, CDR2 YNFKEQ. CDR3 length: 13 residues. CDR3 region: CASSTQGTYGYTF. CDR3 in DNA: TGTGCCAGCAGCACACAGGGTACCTATGGCTACACCTTC.

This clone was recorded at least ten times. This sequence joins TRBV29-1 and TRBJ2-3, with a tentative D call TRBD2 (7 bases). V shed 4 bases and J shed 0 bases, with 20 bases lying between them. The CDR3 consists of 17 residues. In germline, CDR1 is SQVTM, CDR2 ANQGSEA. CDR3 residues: CSVVWGRGASSTDTQYF. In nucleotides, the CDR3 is TGCAGCGTTGTTTGGGGCCGGGGGGCATCTAGCACAGATACGCAGTATTTT.

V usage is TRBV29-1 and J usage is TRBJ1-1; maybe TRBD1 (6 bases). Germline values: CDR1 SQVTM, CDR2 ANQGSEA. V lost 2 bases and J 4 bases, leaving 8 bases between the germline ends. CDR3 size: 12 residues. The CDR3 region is CSVEKQGTEAFF. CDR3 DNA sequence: TGCAGCGTTGAAAAACAGGGCACTGAAGCTTTCTTT.

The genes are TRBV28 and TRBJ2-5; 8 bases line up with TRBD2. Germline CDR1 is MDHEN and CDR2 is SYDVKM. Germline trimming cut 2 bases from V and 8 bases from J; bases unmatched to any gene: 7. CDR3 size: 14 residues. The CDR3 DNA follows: TGTGCCAGCAGTTTACCTCTAGCGGGTAAAACCCAGTACTTC. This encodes CASSLPLAGKTQYF.

CDR3 DNA sequence: TGCGCCAGCAGCCAAGGACTAGCGGCCACAGATACGCAGTATTTT. Translation: CASSQGLAATDTQYF. This chain joins TRBV4-3 and TRBJ2-3; 9 nucleotides line up with TRBD2. The J segment lost 2 bases and the V segment lost 1 base, leaving 1 base of the junction unmatched. This CDR3 has 15 residues. The V gene's germline CDR1 is LGHNA and CDR2 YSLEER.